The rows below give T cell receptor beta chains drawn from one sample of a study of CD8 T cells in Susac syndrome. TCRdb called the immunoSEQ multiplex PCR reads again in MiXCR, with one record for every CDR3 protein. The repertoire holds more than 100,000 distinct CDR3 sequences, with about 95% as singletons. Input material: CD8+ T cells from PBMCs. The receptors come from a human donor with Susac syndrome. The CDR3 runs from the conserved cysteine through the conserved F or W. Fields, in order: V gene, D gene, clone size, J gene, CDR3 length, CDR3 protein, CDR3 DNA. A D gene is named only where the DNA matches it firmly. Some rows have no size entry. The others give once, few or many, or a class for an expanded clone.

TRBV7-8,TRBD1,.,TRBJ2-1,17,CASSKTGQGSSYNEQFF,TGTGCCAGCAGCAAGACCGGACAGGGTAGCTCCTACAATGAGCAGTTCTTC
TRBV4-2,TRBD1,.,TRBJ1-1,14,CASSPQGGGTEAFF,TGTGCCAGCAGCCCTCAGGGGGGAGGCACTGAAGCTTTCTTT
TRBV29-1,.,.,TRBJ2-2,11,CSVEAVGELFF,TGCAGCGTTGAGGCAGTGGGGGAGCTGTTTTTT
TRBV25-1,.,.,TRBJ1-4,14,CASSERVETEKLFF,TGTGCCAGCAGTGAAAGGGTTGAAACTGAAAAACTGTTTTTT
TRBV5-4,.,.,TRBJ2-7,14,CASKRRGQEYEQYF,TGTGCCAGTAAAAGGCGGGGACAAGAGTACGAGCAGTACTTC
TRBV2,TRBD2,.,TRBJ2-5,15,CASSVPAGVQETQYF,TGTGCCAGCAGTGTGCCAGCGGGGGTCCAAGAGACCCAGTACTTC
TRBV20-1,TRBD1,.,TRBJ1-2,14,CSARGGQDNYGYTF,TGCAGTGCTAGAGGGGGACAGGATAACTATGGCTACACCTTC
TRBV19,.,.,TRBJ1-2,15,CASSAAPQANYGYTF,TGTGCCAGTAGTGCAGCGCCACAAGCTAACTATGGCTACACCTTC
TRBV3-1,.,.,TRBJ2-1,17,CASSQDLAELKYNEQFF,TGTGCCAGCAGCCAAGATTTGGCGGAACTCAAGTACAATGAGCAGTTCTTC
TRBV12-3/TRBV12-4,.,.,TRBJ2-7,13,CASRLGTSYEQYF,TGTGCCAGCAGGTTAGGGACCTCCTACGAGCAGTACTTC
TRBV7-3,TRBD2,.,TRBJ2-1,14,CASGTSGGSNEQFF,TGTGCCAGTGGGACTAGCGGGGGGTCCAATGAGCAGTTCTTC
TRBV5-1,TRBD1,.,TRBJ2-7,13,CASSSGQVVEQYF,TGCGCCAGCAGCTCGGGACAGGTTGTCGAGCAGTACTTC
TRBV7-9,.,.,TRBJ1-6,15,CASSFQSSYNSPLHF,TGTGCCAGCAGCTTTCAGAGCTCCTATAATTCACCCCTCCACTTT
TRBV29-1,.,.,TRBJ1-1,11,CSVLQITEAFF,TGCAGCGTTCTCCAGATCACTGAAGCTTTCTTT
TRBV4-2,.,.,TRBJ2-7,13,CASSQRASYEQYF,TGTGCCAGCAGCCAACGGGCCTCCTACGAGCAGTACTTC
TRBV29-1,.,.,TRBJ2-7,13,CSVVVGGNYEQYF,TGCAGCGTTGTCGTAGGGGGGAACTACGAGCAGTACTTC
TRBV3-1,.,.,TRBJ2-2,15,CASSHSDYSTGELFF,TGTGCCAGCAGCCACTCGGACTACTCCACCGGGGAGCTGTTTTTT
TRBV29-1,.,.,TRBJ1-4,14,CSVEGRATKGKLFF,TGCAGCGTTGAAGGGCGAGCGACAAAAGGAAAACTGTTTTTT
TRBV5-4,TRBD1,.,TRBJ2-2,16,CASSLLGQGGTGELFF,TGTGCCAGCAGCTTGCTCGGACAGGGCGGCACCGGGGAGCTGTTTTTT
TRBV12-3/TRBV12-4,.,.,TRBJ1-5,15,CASSLLTGSNQPQHF,TGTGCCAGCAGTTTGTTGACAGGAAGCAATCAGCCCCAGCATTTT
TRBV4-1,.,.,TRBJ1-1,15,CASSPRGFGSDEAFF,TGCGCCAGCAGCCCCCGGGGGTTCGGATCGGATGAAGCTTTCTTT
TRBV20-1,TRBD1,.,TRBJ2-7,13,CSATDRRSYEQYF,TGCAGTGCTACGGACAGGCGCTCCTACGAGCAGTACTTC
TRBV5-6,.,.,TRBJ2-7,15,CASSSKGDGTYEQYF,TGTGCCAGCAGCTCGAAGGGGGACGGTACCTACGAGCAGTACTTC
TRBV5-1,.,.,TRBJ2-7,14,CASSLGGITYEQYF,TGCGCCAGCAGCTTAGGCGGGATTACCTACGAGCAGTACTTC
TRBV6-1,TRBD2,.,TRBJ2-5,15,CASSAGTSGGKTQYF,TGTGCCAGCAGTGCCGGGACTAGCGGGGGAAAGACCCAGTACTTC
TRBV29-1,.,.,TRBJ2-5,12,CSGGGEIGTQYF,TGCAGCGGCGGGGGCGAAATTGGGACCCAGTACTTC
TRBV15,TRBD1,.,TRBJ1-1,16,CATSRDFTGVNTEAFF,TGTGCCACCAGCAGAGATTTTACAGGGGTGAACACTGAAGCTTTCTTT
TRBV4-1,.,.,TRBJ2-7,14,CASSQGGTSYEQYF,TGCGCCAGCAGCCAAGGGGGTACTTCCTACGAGCAGTACTTC
TRBV9,.,.,TRBJ2-3,15,CASSPPSASTDTQYF,TGTGCCAGCAGCCCTCCTAGCGCCAGCACAGATACGCAGTATTTT
TRBV9,.,.,TRBJ2-7,14,CASSVSRASYEQYF,TGTGCCAGCAGCGTGAGCAGGGCCTCCTACGAGCAGTACTTC
TRBV7-6,.,.,TRBJ1-6,18,CASSLSPTEAGLNSPLHF,TGTGCCAGCAGCTTATCACCTACGGAGGCGGGGCTGAATTCACCCCTCCACTTT
TRBV20-1,TRBD2,.,TRBJ2-5,13,CTAWTSRRETQYF,TGCACCGCTTGGACTAGCCGGCGAGAGACCCAGTACTTC
TRBV29-1,.,.,TRBJ1-1,11,CSSGFGTEAFF,TGCAGTTCGGGGTTTGGCACTGAAGCTTTCTTT
TRBV11-2,TRBD1,.,TRBJ1-2,17,CASSLAGQGGGNYGYTF,TGTGCCAGCAGCTTAGCCGGACAGGGAGGGGGTAACTATGGCTACACCTTC
TRBV29-1,TRBD1,.,TRBJ2-7,15,CSVSEGDRESYEQYF,TGCAGCGTTTCAGAGGGGGACAGGGAATCCTACGAGCAGTACTTC
TRBV27,.,.,TRBJ2-7,13,CASSLVGPDEQYF,TGTGCCAGCAGTTTGGTGGGCCCGGACGAGCAGTACTTC
TRBV7-9,.,.,TRBJ2-1,15,CASSLATGTYNEQFF,TGTGCCAGCAGCTTAGCGACAGGTACTTACAATGAGCAGTTCTTC
TRBV12-3/TRBV12-4,.,.,TRBJ1-1,14,CASSPGQPNTEAFF,TGTGCCAGCAGTCCAGGACAACCGAACACTGAAGCTTTCTTT
TRBV18,.,.,TRBJ1-2,12,CASSPPGFGYTF,TGTGCCAGCTCACCGCCGGGGTTTGGCTACACCTTC
TRBV21-1,.,.,TRBJ2-7,13,CAGRQGPPYEQYF,TGTGCCGGTCGACAGGGCCCTCCCTACGAGCAGTACTTC
TRBV4-1,.,.,TRBJ2-1,13,CASSQEGINEQFF,TGCGCCAGCAGCCAAGAGGGAATCAATGAGCAGTTCTTC
TRBV12-3/TRBV12-4,TRBD1,once,TRBJ2-3,14,CASSPGGSTDTQYF,TGTGCCAGCAGCCCAGGGGGAAGCACAGATACGCAGTATTTT
TRBV7-6,.,.,TRBJ2-5,14,CASSLGGWGETQYF,TGTGCCAGCAGCTTAGGAGGGTGGGGAGAGACCCAGTACTTC
TRBV29-1,TRBD1,.,TRBJ1-1,13,CSVAGGGGAEAFF,TGCAGCGTGGCAGGGGGCGGGGGAGCTGAAGCTTTCTTT
TRBV4-1,.,once,TRBJ1-2,13,CASSPGGAQGYTF,TGCGCCAGCAGCCCCGGAGGGGCGCAAGGCTACACCTTC